Below are 13 T cell receptor beta chains sequenced from a single sample in a study of T cell clones after liver transplantation. Only in-frame clones appear in the TCRdb table, and some are missing; sequencing was by immunoSEQ multiplex PCR. The sample holds 40,000 to 55,000 clones, around 84% seen once. This sample comprised CD4+ T cells from blood, obtained 24 months after liver transplant. The receptor set was obtained from a human patient who received a liver transplant. Some T cells may be provided by the graft donor.

The CDR3 spells CASSRLAGAQNEQFF. CDR3 nucleotides: TGTGCCAGCAGCCGGCTAGCGGGAGCTCAGAATGAGCAGTTCTTC. The rearrangement links TRBV14 to TRBJ2-1; 10 bases are a match to TRBD2. The V segment lost 4 bases and the J segment 7 bases; nucleotides outside the gene matches: 7. CDR1 is SGHDN, CDR2 FVKESK, per germline. This CDR3 is built from 15 residues. Drawing the rest from reference TRBV14 and TRBJ2-1, the complete variable domain is EAGVTQFPSHSVIEKGQTVTLRCDPISGHDNLYWYRRVMGKEIKFLLHFVKESKQDESGMPNNRFLAERTGGTYSTLKVQPAELEDSGVYFCASSRLAGAQNEQFFGPGTRLTVL.

This rearrangement joins TRBV7-2 to TRBJ1-6, with TRBD1 matching over 8 bases. Per germline, CDR1 SGHTA and CDR2 FQGNSA. The trim removed 3 bases at V and 6 bases at J, leaving 4 bases unmatched. This CDR3 spans 15 amino acids. CDR3 region: CASSFTGQGNSPLHF. The CDR3 nucleotides read TGTGCCAGCAGCTTCACCGGACAGGGTAATTCACCCCTCCACTTT.

The rearrangement joins TRBV27 to TRBJ2-7; the D gene is possibly TRBD2 (6 bases). Germline V gene lookup returns CDR1 MNHEY and CDR2 SMNVEV (reference sequence). V dropped 3 bases and J dropped 9 bases, with 18 bases sitting between them. This CDR3 region has 14 residues. This CDR3 reads CASSFLRGTDRQYF. The CDR3 DNA sequence: TGTGCCAGCAGTTTCCTCCGCGGGACGGACCGGCAGTACTTC.

V is TRBV21-1 and J is TRBJ1-6. TRBV21-1 is shown as a pseudogene. This CDR3 spans 16 amino acids. For the CDR3, the DNA is TGTGCCAGCAGCAACCCCGGAAGAACGTATAATTCACCCCTCCACTTT. Its translation is CASSNPGRTYNSPLHF.

CDR3 nucleotide sequence: TGTGCCAGCTCCCTTGGAGAGCGGACTAATGAAAAACTGTTTTTT. Protein: CASSLGERTNEKLFF. This chain joins TRBV27 and TRBJ1-4; D remains ambiguous. The germline gives CDR1 MNHEY, CDR2 SMNVEV (reference sequence). The CDR3 contains 15 residues. Trimming took off 8 bases at V and 2 bases at J, with 15 bases between the two ends.

The sample holds one count of this clone. V and J are TRBV7-8 and TRBJ1-2, with 7 positions matching TRBD1. The CDR3 consists of 14 residues. Germline V gene lookup returns CDR1 SGHVS and CDR2 FQNEAQ. V trimming: 5 bases; J trimming: 6 bases; junction bases outside the gene matches: 9. Written as DNA, the CDR3 is TGTGCCAGCAGCGAAAAGACAGGGAGCCATGGCTACACCTTC. Protein: CASSEKTGSHGYTF.

The J gene is TRBJ2-2, the V gene TRBV30; possible D gene TRBD1, 5 bases. With 0 bases removed from V and 5 bases from J, the gap between germline ends came to 13 bases. The CDR3 extends over 15 amino acids. The germline gives CDR1 GTSNPN, CDR2 SVGIG (reference sequence). The CDR3 protein is CAWSVLAGKTGELFF. CDR3 coding DNA: TGTGCCTGGAGTGTACTGGCAGGGAAAACCGGGGAGCTGTTTTTT.

This chain links TRBV30 with TRBJ2-7; weak D call: TRBD1 (5 bases). This CDR3 has 17 amino acids. Deletions cut 2 bases from V and 3 bases from J, with 23 bases between. Germline values: CDR1 GTSNPN, CDR2 SVGIG (reference sequence). The CDR3 sequence: CAWSPQSPTVRNYEQYF. CDR3 sequence (DNA): TGTGCCTGGAGTCCTCAGTCCCCGACAGTCCGGAACTACGAGCAGTACTTC.

V gene TRBV4-2 combines with J gene TRBJ1-2; D is unresolved. Per the germline V gene, CDR1 is LGHNA and CDR2 is YNFKEQ. V lost 1 base and J 8 bases, leaving 11 bases between the germline ends. This CDR3 is 13 amino acids long. CDR3 amino acids: CASSQGPAGGYTF. CDR3 coding DNA: TGTGCCAGCAGCCAAGGCCCGGCGGGGGGCTACACCTTC.

The chain joins TRBV7-9 to TRBJ1-3; D might be TRBD1 (5 bases). From germline, CDR1 is SEHNR and CDR2 FQNEAQ (reference sequence). V was clipped by 4 bases and J by 0 bases, with 10 bases between them. The CDR3 spans 15 residues. The CDR3 nucleotides are TGTGCCAGCAGCTCAGGAGACAGCTCTGGAAACACCATATATTTT. This translates into CASSSGDSSGNTIYF.

V and J are TRBV7-2 and TRBJ2-1; 10 nucleotides line up with TRBD2. V lost 5 bases and J lost 8; bases outside the gene matches: 12. Per the germline V gene, CDR1 is SGHTA and CDR2 is FQGNSA. This CDR3 has 16 residues. The CDR3 sequence is CASSPPKRGGIDEQFF. Written as DNA, the CDR3 is TGTGCCAGCAGCCCACCCAAGCGGGGGGGCATCGATGAGCAGTTCTTC. The full variable domain, rest sourced from reference TRBV7-2 and TRBJ2-1, is GAGVSQSPSNKVTEKGKDVELRCDPISGHTALYWYRQSLGQGLEFLIYFQGNSAPDKSGLPSDRFSAERTGGSVSTLTIQRTQQEDSAVYLCASSPPKRGGIDEQFFGPGTRLTVL.

V usage is TRBV7-2 and J usage is TRBJ2-5, with TRBD2 identical over 7 bases. Per germline, CDR1 SGHTA and CDR2 FQGNSA. This CDR3 region has 14 residues. V gave up 3 bases and J gave up 3 bases; unmatched junction bases: 4. The CDR3 loop reads CASSLGGSKETQYF. CDR3 DNA: TGTGCCAGCAGCTTGGGAGGGAGTAAAGAGACCCAGTACTTC.

The chain has TRBV29-1 and TRBJ2-1; no definite D call. V was clipped by 6 bases and J by 10 bases, with 16 bases between them. The CDR3 is 12 amino acids. Germline V lookup: CDR1 SQVTM, CDR2 ANQGSEA. The CDR3, as DNA: TGCAGCGTCCCCGAAGACGTACGGGAGCAGTTCTTC. Its protein product is CSVPEDVREQFF.